Listed here is a single T cell receptor (beta chain). This clonotype was observed at least ten times. The clone's antigen remains unknown. No clone much larger than this one lies a single base away; base qualities are absent. These data originate in a study of T cells in Graves' hyperthyroidism and ophthalmopathy (dated by TCRdb to between 2019 and 2020). At the level of the whole study: TCR V-J signatures able to tell the groups apart were searched for in a discovery cohort of 100 patients, of whom 43 had Graves' ophthalmopathy and about 60 had stable Graves' hyperthyroidism. Whether ophthalmopathy could be predicted prospectively was tested in an independent validation cohort made up of under 20 hyperthyroidism patients plus 17 patients who later progressed to ophthalmopathy. The approximately 90 discovery patients were divided at random into training and test sets in a 7:3 ratio. In six Graves' hyperthyroidism patients, the study also compared T-cell repertoires from thyroid tissue with T-cell repertoires from blood. After blood sampling, hyperthyroidism patients were treated with methimazole at a starting dose of 30 mg daily, and ophthalmopathy patients were treated with high-dose intravenous methylprednisolone. TCR Vbeta CDR3 sequencing of 135 peripheral blood samples (over 40 ophthalmopathy, 75 or so hyperthyroidism and 17 progressor patients) is reported in the paper.

TCR beta CDR3 regions were amplified from RNA transcripts. The first round of RT-PCR for the TCR CDR3 was performed with the HTBI primer set and the Qiagen OneStep RT-PCR kit. Libraries were constructed in a second round of multiplex PCR, after which size selection and purification were carried out. Libraries were sequenced paired-end with 100 bp reads on an Illumina HiSeq2000. In the source study's methods: SOAPnuke was used to process the raw data, with reads discarded if the reads contained adapters or uncalled bases, had a mean Phred below 15, or lacked an exact constant-primer or identifier match. High-quality paired reads were merged using COPE v1.2.5, and each unique nucleotide sequence was defined as a clonotype. MiTCR v1.1 was used to align clonotypes to the IMGT TRBV, TRBD and TRBJ reference segments. The analysis included only V-J combinations with a frequency above 0.0001, which together covered roughly 99% of the repertoires. The TCS score was defined as F50 (clonal expansion) divided by E x V (chaos), with BLOSUM62-based TCRdist calculated between CDR3 peptides within each V-J. Welch's t-statistics and random forest reduced roughly 540 V-J features to under 15, which were used in a naive Bayes classifier (R e1071). The similarity between thyroid and blood repertoires was quantified using the Morisita-Horn index. TCRdb reran the public reads through fastp at Q25 and MiXCR, keeping productive beta chains. Rows are combined by CDR3 protein, so each entry shows the most common genes and DNA. The V and J calls and clone size are TCRdb's, not the authors'. The sample table records approximately 700,000 distinct CDR3 sequences; approximately 42% of these occur just once. Less than 9% of the sample goes to the ten largest clones.

What the research found in general, with its limitations: Most expanded thyroid clonotypes (frequency above 0.001) were also detected in blood, a finding suggesting that blood repertoires may reflect thyroid immune responses. In validation, the model predicted progression to ophthalmopathy with 55% to 71% sensitivity and approximately 72% specificity, a median of 6.5 months before onset. A 13 V-J signature model separated ophthalmopathy from stable hyperthyroidism, with 87.88% sensitivity and about 81% specificity in cross-validation and 80%/75% in testing. Sample size was not statistically predetermined, and investigators were not blinded to group allocation.

The study excluded patients with uncontrolled infections, other autoimmune diseases, pregnancy or lactation. Clinical symptoms, serum thyroxine and TRAb, thyroid ultrasound, and orbital computed tomography formed the basis for the diagnoses. Total RNA was extracted using Trizol reagent, and RNA quality was assessed on an Agilent 2100 Bioanalyzer. Counted from cysteine to phenylalanine, this CDR3 has 17 amino acids. Solely the CDR3 DNA is kept, with 51 bases framed from the first base. The V end gives up 2 bases and the J end 6 bases, leaving 7 bases in the junction not matched to a gene. The germline V gene sets CDR1 to MGHDK and CDR2 to SYGVNS.

Sequenced material: peripheral blood or thyroid tissue (not recorded which). The chain employs TRBV25-1 and TRBJ1-4; TRBD1 fits 12 bases in the junction. The receptor was isolated from an adult man with Graves' disease, either hyperthyroidism or ophthalmopathy (not recorded which). The bases are TGTGCCAGCAGTGAAGAGGGGACAGGGGGCGCCGATGAAAAACTGTTTTTT. It translates to CASSEEGTGGADEKLFF. When the CDR3 is completed using the reference TRBV25-1 and TRBJ1-4 genes on either side, the full variable domain is EADIYQTPRYLVIGTGKKITLECSQTMGHDKMYWYQQDPGMELHLIHYSYGVNSTEKGDLSSESTVSRIRTEHFPLTLESARPSHTSQYLCASSEEGTGGADEKLFFGSGTQLSVL.